This T cell receptor beta chain was observed in a study of PD-1 blockade in classical Hodgkin lymphoma. Every patient experienced relapse after autologous stem cell transplantation, and brentuximab vedotin exposure varied. The best responses consisted of complete response, partial response or progressive disease. Produced via immunoSEQ multiplex PCR; TCRdb's table is partial and in-frame only. The repertoire consists of 21,000 or so clones, with around 77% occurring once and the leading ten covering about a sixth. V lost 6 bases to trimming and J lost 3 bases; unmatched junction nucleotides: 1. CDR3 length: 13 amino acids. Per germline, CDR1 MNHNY and CDR2 SVGAGI (reference sequence). For this clone: What it binds is not known.

Findings and limits, study-wide: According to reports, newly diagnosed patients had lower baseline TCR diversity than healthy donors, and relapsed/refractory patients had lower baseline TCR diversity still. A significant rise in TCR diversity was seen by C4D1 for CD4+ cells but not for CD8+ cells. Those starting nivolumab under 1 year post-ASCT were excluded.

Sequenced here: peripheral blood mononuclear cells (PBMCs), sampled before the second cycle of nivolumab. V and J are TRBV6-6 and TRBJ2-1; 8 nucleotides line up with TRBD1. The clonotype comes from a human donor with classical Hodgkin lymphoma. The DNA for the CDR3 is TGTGCCAGCAGGGACAGGGTCTACAATGAGCAGTTCTTC. Residues: CASRDRVYNEQFF.